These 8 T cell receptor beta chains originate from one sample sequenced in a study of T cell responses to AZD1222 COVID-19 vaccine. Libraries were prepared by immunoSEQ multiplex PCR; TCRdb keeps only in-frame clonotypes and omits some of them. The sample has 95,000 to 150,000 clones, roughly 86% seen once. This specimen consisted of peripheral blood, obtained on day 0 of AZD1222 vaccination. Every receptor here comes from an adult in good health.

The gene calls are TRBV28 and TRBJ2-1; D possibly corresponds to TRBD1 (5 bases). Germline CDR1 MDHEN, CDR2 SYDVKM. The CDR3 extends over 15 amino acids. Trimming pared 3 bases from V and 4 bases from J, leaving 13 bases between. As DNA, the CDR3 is TGTGCCAGCAGTTTTTTTTTGACAGATTACAATGAGCAGTTCTTC. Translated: CASSFFLTDYNEQFF.

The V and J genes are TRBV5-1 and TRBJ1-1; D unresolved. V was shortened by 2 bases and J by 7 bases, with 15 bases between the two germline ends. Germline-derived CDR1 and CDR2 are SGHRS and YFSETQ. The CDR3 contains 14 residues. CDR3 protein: CASSFSGISFEAFF. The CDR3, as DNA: TGCGCCAGCAGCTTTTCTGGGATATCTTTTGAAGCTTTCTTT.

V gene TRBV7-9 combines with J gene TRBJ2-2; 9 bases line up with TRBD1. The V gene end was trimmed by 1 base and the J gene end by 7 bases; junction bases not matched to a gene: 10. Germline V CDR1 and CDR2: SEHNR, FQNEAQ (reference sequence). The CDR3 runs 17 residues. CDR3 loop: CASSLESGQGLGGELFF. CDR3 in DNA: TGTGCCAGCAGCTTAGAGTCGGGACAGGGTCTCGGCGGGGAGCTGTTTTTT. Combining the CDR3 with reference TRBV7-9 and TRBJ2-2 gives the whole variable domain DTGVSQNPRHKITKRGQNVTFRCDPISEHNRLYWYRQTLGQGPEFLTYFQNEAQLEKSRLLSDRFSAERPKGSFSTLEIQRTEQGDSAMYLCASSLESGQGLGGELFFGEGSRLTVL.

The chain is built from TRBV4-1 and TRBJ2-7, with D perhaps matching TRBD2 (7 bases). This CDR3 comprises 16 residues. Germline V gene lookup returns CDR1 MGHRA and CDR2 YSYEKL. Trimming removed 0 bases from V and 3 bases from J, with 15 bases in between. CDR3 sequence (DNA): TGCGCCAGCAGCCAAGAGCGCAGGGGAGGGAGCTACGAGCAGTACTTC. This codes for CASSQERRGGSYEQYF.

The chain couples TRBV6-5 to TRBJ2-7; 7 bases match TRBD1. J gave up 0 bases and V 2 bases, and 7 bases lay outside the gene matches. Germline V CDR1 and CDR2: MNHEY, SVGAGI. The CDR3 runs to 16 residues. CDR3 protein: CASSYLDRPSSYEQYF. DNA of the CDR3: TGTGCCAGCAGTTACCTGGACAGGCCAAGCTCCTACGAGCAGTACTTC.

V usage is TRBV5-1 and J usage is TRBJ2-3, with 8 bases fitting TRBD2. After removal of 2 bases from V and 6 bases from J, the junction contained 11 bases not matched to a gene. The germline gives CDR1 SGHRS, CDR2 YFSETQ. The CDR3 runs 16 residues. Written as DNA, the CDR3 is TGCGCCAGCAGCTTCCTCGGGGGGGACGGGGCTGATACGCAGTATTTT. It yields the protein CASSFLGGDGADTQYF.

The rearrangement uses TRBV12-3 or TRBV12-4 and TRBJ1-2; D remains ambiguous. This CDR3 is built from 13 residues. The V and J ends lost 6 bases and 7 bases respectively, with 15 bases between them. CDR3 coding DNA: TGTGCCAGCAGCCCCGATAGGGCGAGTGGCTACACCTTC. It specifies CASSPDRASGYTF.

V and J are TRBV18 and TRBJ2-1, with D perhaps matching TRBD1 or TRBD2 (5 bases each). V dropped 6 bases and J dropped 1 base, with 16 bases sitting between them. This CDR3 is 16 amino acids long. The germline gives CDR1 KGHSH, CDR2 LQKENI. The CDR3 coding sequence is TGTGCCAGCTCGGGGGTCGTGGGGGAGTCCTACAATGAGCAGTTCTTC. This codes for CASSGVVGESYNEQFF.